One and the same sample provided the 13 T cell receptor beta chains below, sequenced in a study of T cell responses to AZD1222 COVID-19 vaccine. This table comes from immunoSEQ multiplex PCR, and its TCRdb copy is limited to in-frame clones, with some not included. Of about 100,000 clones in the sample, about 85% were seen once. Material: peripheral blood, obtained 28 days after the second AZD1222 dose. The receptor set was obtained from an adult who received the AZD1222 COVID-19 vaccine.

The chain recombines TRBV12-5 with TRBJ2-7; D may be TRBD1 (6 bases). This CDR3 comprises 11 residues. The germline V and J ends were trimmed by 11 bases and 3 bases, with 11 bases remaining between them. The germline V gene has CDR1 LGHNT and CDR2 FRNRAP. The CDR3 nucleotides read TGTGCTTTCCGGGACAACTACGAGCAGTACTTC. Translating gives CAFRDNYEQYF.

The chain joins TRBV18 to TRBJ1-3, with D possibly matching TRBD1 (5 bases). Trimming pared 5 bases from V and 0 bases from J, leaving 14 bases between. The CDR3 is 16 residues long. CDR1 KGHSH and CDR2 LQKENI come from the germline V gene. CDR3 protein: CASSAQGDHSGNTIYF. DNA of the CDR3: TGTGCCAGCTCAGCGCAGGGCGACCACTCTGGAAACACCATATATTTT.

This rearrangement joins TRBV29-1 to TRBJ2-2; either TRBD1 or TRBD2 may supply D (5 bases each). This CDR3 has 14 amino acids. V was trimmed by 6 bases and J by 1 base, leaving 12 bases between them. The germline V gene has CDR1 SQVTM and CDR2 ANQGSEA. This chain's CDR3 is CSVLHGGNTGELFF. The CDR3 DNA is TGCAGCGTCCTCCATGGGGGGAACACCGGGGAGCTGTTTTTT.

The chain recombines TRBV9 with TRBJ2-7; TRBD1 or TRBD2 may be the D gene (5 bases each). V shed 2 bases and J shed 3 bases, with 12 bases lying between them. Germline V gene sequence: CDR1 SGDLS, CDR2 YYNGEE. This CDR3 comprises 14 residues. This chain's CDR3 is CASSVGDGIYEQYF. The CDR3 DNA reads TGTGCCAGCAGCGTGGGGGACGGGATCTACGAGCAGTACTTC.

The V call is TRBV4-2, the J call TRBJ1-1, with D uncertain. V was pared by 1 base and J by 2 bases, with 11 bases between. The germline V gene has CDR1 LGHNA and CDR2 YNFKEQ. The CDR3 covers 15 residues. This CDR3 is CASSQVVDLNTEAFF. Here the CDR3 DNA reads TGTGCCAGCAGCCAAGTTGTGGATTTAAACACTGAAGCTTTCTTT.

The chain links TRBV27 to TRBJ1-6; D is undetermined. This CDR3 spans 16 amino acids. V lost 3 bases and J lost 0, with 9 bases in between. Germline V gives CDR1 MNHEY, CDR2 SMNVEV (reference sequence). CDR3 loop: CASSFLLSSYNSPLHF. The CDR3 DNA reads TGTGCCAGCAGTTTCTTGCTCAGCTCCTATAATTCACCCCTCCACTTT.

In its sample, this clone was seen a few times. The rearrangement uses TRBV25-1 and TRBJ2-7, with TRBD1 identical over 10 bases. V lost 2 bases to trimming and J lost 1 base; unmatched junction nucleotides: 8. The length of the CDR3 is 17 residues. The germline V gene has CDR1 MGHDK and CDR2 SYGVNS. The CDR3: CASSEGGDRGLSYEQYF. The CDR3 DNA reads TGTGCCAGCAGTGAAGGGGGGGACAGGGGCCTTTCCTACGAGCAGTACTTC.

The chain carries TRBV4-3 and TRBJ1-3; the D gene is possibly TRBD1 (6 bases). Trimming took off 0 bases at V and 7 bases at J, with 7 bases between the two ends. The CDR3 covers 13 residues. The germline gives CDR1 LGHNA, CDR2 YSLEER. CDR3 in amino acids: CASSQDQGNTIYF. DNA of the CDR3: TGCGCCAGCAGCCAAGATCAGGGGAACACCATATATTTT.

The chain is built from TRBV28 and TRBJ2-7; D is undetermined. In germline, CDR1 is MDHEN, CDR2 SYDVKM. The V gene lost 7 bases and the J gene lost 2 bases, with 9 bases spanning the gap. This CDR3 contains 12 residues. The CDR3 reads CASKTPPYEQYF. CDR3 bases: TGTGCCAGCAAGACCCCCCCCTACGAGCAGTACTTC.

This rearrangement joins TRBV6-2 or TRBV6-3 to TRBJ2-7; D remains ambiguous. Trimming took off 0 bases at V and 7 bases at J, with 7 bases between the two ends. The germline CDR1 and CDR2 sequences are MNHEY and SVGEGT. CDR3 size: 12 residues. The CDR3 sequence: CASSYSPPEQYF. The CDR3 coding sequence is TGTGCCAGCAGTTACTCACCGCCTGAGCAGTACTTC.

Comment on this clone: The same CDR3 also results from other DNA sequences found in this sample. J is TRBJ1-3 and V is TRBV12-3 or TRBV12-4; D remains unclear. CDR3 length: 12 amino acids. V shed 4 bases and J shed 5 bases, with 6 bases lying between them. The CDR3 DNA is TGTGCCAGCAGTTCAGTCCGAAACACCATATATTTT. Translation gives CASSSVRNTIYF.

This clone was observed once. J is TRBJ1-1 and V is TRBV18; maybe TRBD1 (5 bases). Germline V gene sequence: CDR1 KGHSH, CDR2 LQKENI. This CDR3 region has 15 residues. V gave up 5 bases and J gave up 7 bases, with 20 bases separating them. The CDR3 bases are TGTGCCAGCTCAACCTTCTCAGGGCGGGCGGTTGAAGCTTTCTTT. It translates to CASSTFSGRAVEAFF.

The rearrangement links TRBV3-1 (or the pseudogene TRBV3-2) to TRBJ2-7; weak D call: TRBD1 (5 bases). The V gene lost 0 bases and the J gene lost 7 bases, with 13 bases spanning the gap. The CDR3 is made up of 14 amino acids. Germline V lookup: CDR1 LGHDT, CDR2 YNNKEL (reference sequence). The CDR3 here is CASSQDVDTKEQYF. The CDR3 DNA is TGTGCCAGCAGCCAAGATGTGGACACTAAAGAGCAGTACTTC.